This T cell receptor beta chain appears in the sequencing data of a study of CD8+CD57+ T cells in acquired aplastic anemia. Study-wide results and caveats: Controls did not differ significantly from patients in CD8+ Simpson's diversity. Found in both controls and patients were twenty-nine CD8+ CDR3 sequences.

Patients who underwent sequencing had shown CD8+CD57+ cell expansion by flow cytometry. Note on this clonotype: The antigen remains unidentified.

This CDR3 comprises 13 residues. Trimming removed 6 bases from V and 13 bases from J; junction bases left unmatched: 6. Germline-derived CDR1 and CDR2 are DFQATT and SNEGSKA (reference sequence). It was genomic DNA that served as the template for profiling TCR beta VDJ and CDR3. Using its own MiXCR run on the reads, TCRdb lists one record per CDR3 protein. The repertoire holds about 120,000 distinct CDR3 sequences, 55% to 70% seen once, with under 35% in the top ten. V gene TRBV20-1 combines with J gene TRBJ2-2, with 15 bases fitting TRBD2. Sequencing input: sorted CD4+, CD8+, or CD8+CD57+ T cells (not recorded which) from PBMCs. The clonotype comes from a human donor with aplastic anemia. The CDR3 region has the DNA TGCAGTGCGTGGACTAGCGGGGGGGCCAGGCTGTTTTTT. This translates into CSAWTSGGARLFF.